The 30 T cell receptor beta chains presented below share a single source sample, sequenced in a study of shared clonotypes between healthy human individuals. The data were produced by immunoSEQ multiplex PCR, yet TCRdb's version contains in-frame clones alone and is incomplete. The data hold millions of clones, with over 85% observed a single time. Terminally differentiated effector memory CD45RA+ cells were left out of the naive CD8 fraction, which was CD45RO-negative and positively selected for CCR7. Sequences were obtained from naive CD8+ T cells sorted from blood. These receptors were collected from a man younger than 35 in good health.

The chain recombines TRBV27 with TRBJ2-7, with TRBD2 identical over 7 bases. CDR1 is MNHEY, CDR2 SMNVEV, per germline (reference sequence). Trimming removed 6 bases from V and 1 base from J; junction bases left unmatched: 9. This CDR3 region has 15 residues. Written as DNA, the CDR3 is TGTGCCAGCAGCCCAAGCGGGATAGGATCCTACGAGCAGTACTTC. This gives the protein CASSPSGIGSYEQYF.

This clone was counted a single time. CDR3: CASSPGMGLADEQYF. The DNA for the CDR3 is TGTGCCAGCAGCCCCGGGATGGGACTAGCGGACGAGCAGTACTTC. The chain employs TRBV9 and TRBJ2-7; 11 positions match TRBD2. Trimming cost V 4 bases and J 5 bases; bases outside gene matches: 8. Germline assignment: CDR1 SGDLS and CDR2 YYNGEE. This CDR3 comprises 15 residues.

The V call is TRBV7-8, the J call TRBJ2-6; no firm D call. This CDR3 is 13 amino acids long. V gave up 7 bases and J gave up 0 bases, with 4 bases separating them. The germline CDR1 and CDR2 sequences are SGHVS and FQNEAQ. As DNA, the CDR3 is TGTGCCAGCACCAACTCTGGGGCCAACGTCCTGACTTTC. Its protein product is CASTNSGANVLTF.

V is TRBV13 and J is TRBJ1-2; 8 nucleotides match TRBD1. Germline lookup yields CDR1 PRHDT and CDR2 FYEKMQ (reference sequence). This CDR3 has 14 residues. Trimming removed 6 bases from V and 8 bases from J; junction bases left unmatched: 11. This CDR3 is CASSRADRDDGYTF. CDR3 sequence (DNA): TGTGCCAGCAGTAGAGCGGACAGGGACGACGGCTACACCTTC.

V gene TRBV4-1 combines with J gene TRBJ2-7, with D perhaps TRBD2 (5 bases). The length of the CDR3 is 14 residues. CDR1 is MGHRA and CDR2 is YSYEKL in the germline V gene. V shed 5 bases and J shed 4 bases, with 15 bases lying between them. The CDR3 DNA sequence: TGCGCCAGCAGCTACGGATTCGGCGGGTACGAGCAGTACTTC. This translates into CASSYGFGGYEQYF.

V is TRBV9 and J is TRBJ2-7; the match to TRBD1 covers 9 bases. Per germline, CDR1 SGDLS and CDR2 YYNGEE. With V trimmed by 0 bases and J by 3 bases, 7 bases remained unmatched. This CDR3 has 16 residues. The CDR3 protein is CASSVAGTGRDYEQYF. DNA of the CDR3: TGTGCCAGCAGCGTAGCTGGGACAGGGAGAGACTACGAGCAGTACTTC.

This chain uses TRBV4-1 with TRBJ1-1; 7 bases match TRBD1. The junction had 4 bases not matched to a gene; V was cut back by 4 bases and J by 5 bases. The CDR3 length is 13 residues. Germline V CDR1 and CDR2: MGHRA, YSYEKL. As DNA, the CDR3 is TGCGCCAGCAGCCTCCAGGGGGAAACTGAAGCTTTCTTT. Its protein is CASSLQGETEAFF.

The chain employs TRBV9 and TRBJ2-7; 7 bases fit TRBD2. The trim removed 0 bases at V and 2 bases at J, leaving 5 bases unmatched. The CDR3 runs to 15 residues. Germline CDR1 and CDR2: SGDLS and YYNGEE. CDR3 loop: CASSVAGGGTYEQYF. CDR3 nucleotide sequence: TGTGCCAGCAGCGTAGCTGGGGGGGGAACCTACGAGCAGTACTTC.

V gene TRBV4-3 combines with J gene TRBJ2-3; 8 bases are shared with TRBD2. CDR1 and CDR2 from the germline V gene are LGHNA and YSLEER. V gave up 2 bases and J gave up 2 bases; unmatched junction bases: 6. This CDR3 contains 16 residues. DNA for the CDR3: TGCGCCAGCAGCCAAACTGGACTAGCTATCACAGATACGCAGTATTTT. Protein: CASSQTGLAITDTQYF.

CDR3 coding DNA: TGCGCCAGCAGCCCTATGGTGGGAGCCACTGAAGCTTTCTTT. Protein: CASSPMVGATEAFF. This sequence joins TRBV4-3 and TRBJ1-1; D unclear. Trimming removed 4 bases at V and 4 bases at J, with 13 bases between. Germline V gene lookup returns CDR1 LGHNA and CDR2 YSLEER. This CDR3 has 14 residues.

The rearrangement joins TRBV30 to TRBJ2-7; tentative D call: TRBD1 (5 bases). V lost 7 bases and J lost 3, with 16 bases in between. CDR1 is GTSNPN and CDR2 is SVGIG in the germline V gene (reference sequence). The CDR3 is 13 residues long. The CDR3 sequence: CAFSETAIYEQYF. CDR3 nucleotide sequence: TGTGCCTTCTCGGAGACAGCCATCTACGAGCAGTACTTC.

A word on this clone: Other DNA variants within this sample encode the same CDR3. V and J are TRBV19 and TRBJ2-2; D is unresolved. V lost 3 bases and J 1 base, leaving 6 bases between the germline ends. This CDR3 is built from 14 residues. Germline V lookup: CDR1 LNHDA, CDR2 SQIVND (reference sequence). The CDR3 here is CASSIGENTGELFF. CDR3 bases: TGTGCCAGTAGTATTGGGGAGAACACCGGGGAGCTGTTTTTT.

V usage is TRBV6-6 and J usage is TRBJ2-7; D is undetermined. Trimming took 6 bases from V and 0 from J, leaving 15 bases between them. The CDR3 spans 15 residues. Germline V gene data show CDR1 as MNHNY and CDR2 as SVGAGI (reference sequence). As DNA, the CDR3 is TGTGCCAGCAGCTACACAAGCAGCCTCTCCTACGAGCAGTACTTC. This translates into CASSYTSSLSYEQYF.

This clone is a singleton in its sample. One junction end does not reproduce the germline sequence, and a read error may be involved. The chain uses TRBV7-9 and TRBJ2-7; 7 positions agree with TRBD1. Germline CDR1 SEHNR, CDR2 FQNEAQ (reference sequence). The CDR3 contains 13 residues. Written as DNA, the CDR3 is TGTGTCAGCAGCTTAGGACAGGCCTACGAGCAGTACTTC. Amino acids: CVSSLGQAYEQYF.

CDR3 in amino acids: CASSPTGGWGTDTQYF. For the CDR3, the DNA is TGTGCCAGCAGCCCTACTGGGGGGTGGGGCACAGATACGCAGTATTTT. The gene calls are TRBV5-4 and TRBJ2-3; tentative D call: TRBD2 (6 bases). The V gene lost 4 bases and the J gene lost 1 base, with 16 bases spanning the gap. The CDR3 covers 16 residues. CDR1 is SGHNT and CDR2 is YYREEE in the germline V gene (reference sequence).

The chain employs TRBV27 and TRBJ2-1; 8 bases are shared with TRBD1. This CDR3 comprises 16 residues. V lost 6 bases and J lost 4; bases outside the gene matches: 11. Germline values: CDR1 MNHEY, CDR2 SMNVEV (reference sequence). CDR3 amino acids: CASSSSRGQVYNEQFF. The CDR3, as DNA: TGTGCCAGCAGCAGTTCTAGGGGACAGGTGTACAATGAGCAGTTCTTC.

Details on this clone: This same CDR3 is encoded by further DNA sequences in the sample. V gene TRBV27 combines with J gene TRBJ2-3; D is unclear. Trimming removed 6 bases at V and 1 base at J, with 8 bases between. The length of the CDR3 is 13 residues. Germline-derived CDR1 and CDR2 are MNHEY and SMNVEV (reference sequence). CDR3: CASSFLGTDTQYF. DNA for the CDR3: TGTGCCAGCAGCTTCCTAGGCACAGATACGCAGTATTTT.

The CDR3 sequence: CAWRVTAGELFF. CDR3 nucleotides: TGTGCCTGGAGAGTTACAGCCGGGGAGCTGTTTTTT. The V gene is TRBV30, the J gene TRBJ2-2; D gene uncertain. This CDR3 region has 12 residues. The germline gives CDR1 GTSNPN, CDR2 SVGIG (reference sequence). V lost 3 bases and J lost 6, with 8 bases in between.

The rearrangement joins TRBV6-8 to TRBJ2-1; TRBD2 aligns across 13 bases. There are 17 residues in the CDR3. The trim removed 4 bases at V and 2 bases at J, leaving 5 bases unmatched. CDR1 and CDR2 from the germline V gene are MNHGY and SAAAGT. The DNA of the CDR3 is TGTGCCAGCAGTTTCGGACTAGCGGGAGTAGCCTACAATGAGCAGTTCTTC. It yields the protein CASSFGLAGVAYNEQFF.

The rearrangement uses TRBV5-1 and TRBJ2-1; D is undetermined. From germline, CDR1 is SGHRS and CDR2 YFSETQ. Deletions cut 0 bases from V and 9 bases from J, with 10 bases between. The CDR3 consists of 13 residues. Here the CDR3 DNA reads TGCGCCAGCAGCTTGGGCGGCTTTTTTGAGCAGTTCTTC. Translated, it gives CASSLGGFFEQFF.

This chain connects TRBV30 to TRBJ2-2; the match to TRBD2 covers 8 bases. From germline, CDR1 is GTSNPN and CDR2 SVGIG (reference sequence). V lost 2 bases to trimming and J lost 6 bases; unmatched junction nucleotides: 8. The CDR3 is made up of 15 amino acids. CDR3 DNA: TGTGCCTGGAGTCCGGGAGGGAGCATAGCCGGGGAGCTGTTTTTT. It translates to CAWSPGGSIAGELFF.

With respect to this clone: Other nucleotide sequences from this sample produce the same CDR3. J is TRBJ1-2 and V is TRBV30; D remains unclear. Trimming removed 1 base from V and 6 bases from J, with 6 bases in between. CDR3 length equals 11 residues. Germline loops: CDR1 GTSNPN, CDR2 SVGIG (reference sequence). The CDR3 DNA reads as TGTGCCTGGAGTGGCGGAAATGGCTACACCTTC. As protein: CAWSGGNGYTF.

The CDR3 loop reads CASSFSATFPYNEQFF. The CDR3 coding sequence is TGTGCCAGCAGCTTTTCAGCGACTTTCCCCTACAATGAGCAGTTCTTC. The gene calls are TRBV7-6 and TRBJ2-1; D gene ambiguous. Germline lookup yields CDR1 SGHVS and CDR2 FNYEAQ. The CDR3 is made up of 16 amino acids. Trimming removed 3 bases at V and 2 bases at J, with 14 bases between.

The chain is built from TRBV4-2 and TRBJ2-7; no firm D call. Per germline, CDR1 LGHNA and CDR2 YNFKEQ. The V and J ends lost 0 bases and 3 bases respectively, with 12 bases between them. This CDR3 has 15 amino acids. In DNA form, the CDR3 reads TGTGCCAGCAGCCAAGAATGGGATTCAGGCTACGAGCAGTACTTC. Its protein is CASSQEWDSGYEQYF.

The CDR3 loop is CASSLEEGNEQFF. DNA for the CDR3: TGTGCCAGCAGCTTAGAAGAGGGCAATGAGCAGTTCTTC. V usage is TRBV7-6 and J usage is TRBJ2-1; a possible D gene is TRBD2 (5 bases). CDR3 size: 13 residues. V was shortened by 1 base and J by 6 bases, with 7 bases between the two germline ends. In germline, CDR1 is SGHVS, CDR2 FNYEAQ.

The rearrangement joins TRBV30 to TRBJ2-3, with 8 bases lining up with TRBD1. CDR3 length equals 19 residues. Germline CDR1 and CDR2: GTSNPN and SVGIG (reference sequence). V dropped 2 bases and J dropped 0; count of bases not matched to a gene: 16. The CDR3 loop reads CAWSPGAGGIVGSTDTQYF. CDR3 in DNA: TGTGCCTGGAGTCCTGGGGCAGGGGGCATTGTCGGCAGCACAGATACGCAGTATTTT. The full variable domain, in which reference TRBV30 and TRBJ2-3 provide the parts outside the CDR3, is SQTIHQWPATLVQPVGSPLSLECTVEGTSNPNLYWYRQAAGRGLQLLFYSVGIGQISSEVPQNLSASRPQDRQFILSSKKLLLSDSGFYLCAWSPGAGGIVGSTDTQYFGPGTRLTVL.

The CDR3 loop reads CASSHMNTEAFF. The CDR3 DNA reads TGCGCCAGCAGCCACATGAACACTGAAGCTTTCTTT. The chain links TRBV4-1 to TRBJ1-1, with no clear D. The CDR3 consists of 12 residues. Germline values: CDR1 MGHRA, CDR2 YSYEKL. Trimming stripped 3 bases from V and 0 bases from J, with 2 bases between.

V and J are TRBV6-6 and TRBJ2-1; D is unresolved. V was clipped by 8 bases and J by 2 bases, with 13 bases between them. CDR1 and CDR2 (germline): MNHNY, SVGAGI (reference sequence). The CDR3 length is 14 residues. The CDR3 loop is CASVDAVPYNEQFF. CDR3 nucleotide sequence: TGTGCCAGCGTTGATGCGGTCCCCTACAATGAGCAGTTCTTC.

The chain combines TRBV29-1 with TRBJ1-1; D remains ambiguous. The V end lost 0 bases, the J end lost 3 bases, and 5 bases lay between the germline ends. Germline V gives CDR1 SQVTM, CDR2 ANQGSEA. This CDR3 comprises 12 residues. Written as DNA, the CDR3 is TGCAGCGTTGAAGATATTGACACTGAAGCTTTCTTT. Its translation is CSVEDIDTEAFF.

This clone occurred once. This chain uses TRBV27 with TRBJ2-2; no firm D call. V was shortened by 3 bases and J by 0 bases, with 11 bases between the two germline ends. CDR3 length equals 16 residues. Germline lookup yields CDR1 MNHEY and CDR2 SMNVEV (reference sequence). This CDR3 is CASSFYEPPNTGELFF. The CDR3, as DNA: TGTGCCAGCAGTTTTTATGAGCCTCCGAACACCGGGGAGCTGTTTTTT.